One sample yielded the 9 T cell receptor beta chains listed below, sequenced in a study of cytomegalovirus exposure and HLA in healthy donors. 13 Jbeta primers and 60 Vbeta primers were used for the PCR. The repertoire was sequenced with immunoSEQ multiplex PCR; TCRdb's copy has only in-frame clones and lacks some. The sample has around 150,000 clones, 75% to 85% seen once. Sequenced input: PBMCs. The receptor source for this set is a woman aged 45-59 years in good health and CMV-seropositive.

As DNA, the CDR3 is TGTGCCAGCAGTGAAGGGGACAGGGATAGCAATCAGCCCCAGCATTTT. It specifies CASSEGDRDSNQPQHF. The chain uses TRBV2 and TRBJ1-5; TRBD1 agrees at 9 bases. V dropped 1 base and J dropped 0; count of bases not matched to a gene: 1. The germline V gene encodes CDR1 SNHLY and CDR2 FYNNEI. This CDR3 is built from 16 residues.

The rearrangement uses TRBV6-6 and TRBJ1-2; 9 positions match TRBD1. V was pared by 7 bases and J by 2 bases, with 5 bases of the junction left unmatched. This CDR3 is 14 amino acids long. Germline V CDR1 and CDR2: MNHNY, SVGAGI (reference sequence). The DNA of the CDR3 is TGTGCCAGCAATTATGGACAGGGGAACTATGGCTACACCTTC. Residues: CASNYGQGNYGYTF.

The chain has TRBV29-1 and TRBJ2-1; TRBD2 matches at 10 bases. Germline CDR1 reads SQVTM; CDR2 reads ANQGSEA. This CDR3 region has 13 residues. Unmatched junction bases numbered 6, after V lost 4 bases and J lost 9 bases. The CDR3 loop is CSVGSSGRFEQFF. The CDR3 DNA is TGCAGCGTTGGTTCTAGCGGGAGATTTGAGCAGTTCTTC.

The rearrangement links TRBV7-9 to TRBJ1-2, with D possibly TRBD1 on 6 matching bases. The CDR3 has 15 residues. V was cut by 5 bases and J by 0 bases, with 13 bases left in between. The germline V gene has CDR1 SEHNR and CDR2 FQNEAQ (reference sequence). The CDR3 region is CASSLTGTTNYGYTF. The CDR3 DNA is TGTGCCAGCAGCCTAACAGGGACTACTAACTATGGCTACACCTTC.

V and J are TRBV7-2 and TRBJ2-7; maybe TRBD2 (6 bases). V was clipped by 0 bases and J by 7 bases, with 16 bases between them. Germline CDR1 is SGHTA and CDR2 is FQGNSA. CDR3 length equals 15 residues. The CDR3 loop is CASSLALPGVNEQYF. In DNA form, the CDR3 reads TGTGCCAGCAGCTTAGCTCTTCCGGGAGTTAATGAGCAGTACTTC. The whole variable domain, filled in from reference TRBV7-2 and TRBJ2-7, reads GAGVSQSPSNKVTEKGKDVELRCDPISGHTALYWYRQSLGQGLEFLIYFQGNSAPDKSGLPSDRFSAERTGGSVSTLTIQRTQQEDSAVYLCASSLALPGVNEQYFGPGTRLTVT.

The CDR3 is CASSLGLNRDPEAFF. In nucleotides, the CDR3 is TGCGCCAGCAGCCTGGGGTTGAACAGGGACCCTGAAGCTTTCTTT. The rearrangement links TRBV5-1 to TRBJ1-1; D perhaps matches TRBD1 (6 bases). The germline V gene has CDR1 SGHRS and CDR2 YFSETQ. V gave up 4 bases and J gave up 6 bases, with 19 bases separating them. CDR3 length: 15 amino acids.

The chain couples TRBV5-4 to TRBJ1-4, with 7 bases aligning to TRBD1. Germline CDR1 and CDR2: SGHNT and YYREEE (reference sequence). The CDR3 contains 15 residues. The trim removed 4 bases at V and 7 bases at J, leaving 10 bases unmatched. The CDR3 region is CASSPDRAGGEKLFF. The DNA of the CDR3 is TGTGCCAGCAGCCCCGACAGGGCAGGTGGTGAAAAACTGTTTTTT.

This chain's CDR3 is CASSVTGNTEAFF. DNA for the CDR3: TGTGCCAGCAGCGTTACAGGGAACACTGAAGCTTTCTTT. The chain links TRBV7-6 to TRBJ1-1; a possible D gene is TRBD1 (5 bases). The CDR3 extends over 13 amino acids. Trimming took off 5 bases at V and 1 base at J, with 8 bases between the two ends. CDR1 SGHVS and CDR2 FNYEAQ come from the germline V gene.

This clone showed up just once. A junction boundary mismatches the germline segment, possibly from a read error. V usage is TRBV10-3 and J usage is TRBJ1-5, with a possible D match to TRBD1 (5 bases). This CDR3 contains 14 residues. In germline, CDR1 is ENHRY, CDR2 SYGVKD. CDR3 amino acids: CASSYGGPPSAQHF. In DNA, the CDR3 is TGTGCCAGCAGTTACGGGGGACCCCCTTCGGCCCAGCATTTT.